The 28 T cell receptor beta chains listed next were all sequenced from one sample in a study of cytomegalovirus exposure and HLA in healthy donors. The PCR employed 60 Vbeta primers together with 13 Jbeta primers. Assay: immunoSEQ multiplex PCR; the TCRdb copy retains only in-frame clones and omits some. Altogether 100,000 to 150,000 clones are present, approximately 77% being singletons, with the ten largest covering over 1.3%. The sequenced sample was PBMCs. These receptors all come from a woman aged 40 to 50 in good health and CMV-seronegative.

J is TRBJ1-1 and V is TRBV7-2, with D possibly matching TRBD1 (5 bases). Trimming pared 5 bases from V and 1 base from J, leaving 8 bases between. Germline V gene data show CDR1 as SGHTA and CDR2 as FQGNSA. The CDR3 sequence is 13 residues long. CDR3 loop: CASSQTGNTEAFF. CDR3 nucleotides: TGTGCCAGCAGCCAAACAGGGAACACTGAAGCTTTCTTT.

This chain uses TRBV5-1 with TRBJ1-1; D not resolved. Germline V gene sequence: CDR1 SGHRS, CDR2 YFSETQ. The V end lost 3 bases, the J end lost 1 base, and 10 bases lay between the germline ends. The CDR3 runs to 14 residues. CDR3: CASSSRPGNTEAFF. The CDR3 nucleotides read TGCGCCAGCAGCTCCCGACCAGGGAACACTGAAGCTTTCTTT.

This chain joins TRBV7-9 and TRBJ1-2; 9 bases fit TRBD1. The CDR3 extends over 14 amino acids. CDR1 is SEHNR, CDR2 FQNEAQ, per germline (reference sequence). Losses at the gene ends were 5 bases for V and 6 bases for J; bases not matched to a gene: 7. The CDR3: CASSPGQGINGYTF. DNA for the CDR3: TGTGCCAGCAGCCCGGGACAGGGAATAAATGGCTACACCTTC.

The CDR3 loop reads CASSFLGNQETQYF. The CDR3 region has the DNA TGTGCCAGCAGTTTTTTGGGCAACCAAGAGACCCAGTACTTC. The rearrangement uses TRBV28 and TRBJ2-5; no firm D call. Germline loops: CDR1 MDHEN, CDR2 SYDVKM. The CDR3 extends over 14 amino acids. With 3 bases removed from V and 0 bases from J, the gap between germline ends came to 8 bases.

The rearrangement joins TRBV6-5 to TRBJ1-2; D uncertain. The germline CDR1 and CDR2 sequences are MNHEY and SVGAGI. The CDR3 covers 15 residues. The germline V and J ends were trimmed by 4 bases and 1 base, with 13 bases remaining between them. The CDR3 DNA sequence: TGTGCCAGCAGTTCCCCCGGAGGAATTAACTATGGCTACACCTTC. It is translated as CASSSPGGINYGYTF.

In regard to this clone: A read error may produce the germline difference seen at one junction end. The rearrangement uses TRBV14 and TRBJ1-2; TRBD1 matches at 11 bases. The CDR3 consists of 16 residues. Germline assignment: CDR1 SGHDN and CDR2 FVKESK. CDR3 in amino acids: CAGSQVGQGGIYGYTF. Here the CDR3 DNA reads TGTGCCGGCAGCCAAGTGGGACAGGGGGGAATCTATGGCTACACCTTC. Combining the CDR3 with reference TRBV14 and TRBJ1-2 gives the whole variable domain EAGVTQFPSHSVIEKGQTVTLRCDPISGHDNLYWYRRVMGKEIKFLLHFVKESKQDESGMPNNRFLAERTGGTYSTLKVQPAELEDSGVYFCAGSQVGQGGIYGYTFGSGTRLTVV.

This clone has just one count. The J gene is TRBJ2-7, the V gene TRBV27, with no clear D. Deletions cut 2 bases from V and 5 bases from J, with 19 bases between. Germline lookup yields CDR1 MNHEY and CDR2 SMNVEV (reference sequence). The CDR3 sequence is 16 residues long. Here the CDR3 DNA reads TGTGCCAGCAGTTTAAGGCCCCCTACGGCGGCCCACGAGCAGTACTTC. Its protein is CASSLRPPTAAHEQYF.

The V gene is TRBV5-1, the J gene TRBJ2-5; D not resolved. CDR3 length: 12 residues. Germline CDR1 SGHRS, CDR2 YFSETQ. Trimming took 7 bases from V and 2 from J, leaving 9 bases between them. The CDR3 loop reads CASFTSQETQYF. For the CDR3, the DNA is TGCGCCAGCTTCACGAGTCAAGAGACCCAGTACTTC.

The CDR3 is CASSQSTGGFTTEAFF. In nucleotides, the CDR3 is TGTGCCAGCAGCCAGAGTACAGGGGGCTTTACCACTGAAGCTTTCTTT. The chain links TRBV11-2 to TRBJ1-1; 9 bases are shared with TRBD1. The CDR3 loop spans 16 amino acids. With V trimmed by 5 bases and J by 4 bases, 11 bases remained unmatched. The germline V gene has CDR1 SGHAT and CDR2 FQNNGV.

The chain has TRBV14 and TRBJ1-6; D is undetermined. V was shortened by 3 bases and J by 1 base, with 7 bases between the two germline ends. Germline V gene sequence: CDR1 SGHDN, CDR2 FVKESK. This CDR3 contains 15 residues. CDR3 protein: CASSQRESYNSPLHF. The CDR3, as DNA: TGTGCCAGCAGCCAGAGGGAATCCTATAATTCACCCCTCCACTTT.

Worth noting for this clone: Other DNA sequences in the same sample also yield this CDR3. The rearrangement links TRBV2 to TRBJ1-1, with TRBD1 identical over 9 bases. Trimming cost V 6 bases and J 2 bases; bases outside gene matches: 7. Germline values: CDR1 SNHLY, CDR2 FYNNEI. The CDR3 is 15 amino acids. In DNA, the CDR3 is TGTGCCAGCAGGACGCAACAGGGGGCAAACACTGAAGCTTTCTTT. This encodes CASRTQQGANTEAFF.

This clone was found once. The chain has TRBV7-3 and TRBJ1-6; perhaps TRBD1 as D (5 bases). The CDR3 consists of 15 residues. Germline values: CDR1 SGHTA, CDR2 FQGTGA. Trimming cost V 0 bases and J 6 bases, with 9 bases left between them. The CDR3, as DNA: TGTGCCAGCAGCTTAACGCAAGGGGTTAATTCACCCCTCCACTTT. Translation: CASSLTQGVNSPLHF.

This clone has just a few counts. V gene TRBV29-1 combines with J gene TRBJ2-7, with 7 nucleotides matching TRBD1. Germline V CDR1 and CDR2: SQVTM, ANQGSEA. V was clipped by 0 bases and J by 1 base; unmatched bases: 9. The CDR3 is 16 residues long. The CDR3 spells CSVEEIRTGASYEQYF. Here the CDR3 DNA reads TGCAGCGTTGAAGAAATTAGGACAGGCGCTTCCTACGAGCAGTACTTC.

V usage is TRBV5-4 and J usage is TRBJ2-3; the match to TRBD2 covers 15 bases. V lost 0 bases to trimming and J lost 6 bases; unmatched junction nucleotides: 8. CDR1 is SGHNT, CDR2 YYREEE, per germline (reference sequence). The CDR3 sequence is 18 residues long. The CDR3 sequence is CASSLEGLAGGLGDTQYF. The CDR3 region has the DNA TGTGCCAGCAGCTTGGAAGGACTAGCGGGGGGGCTGGGCGATACGCAGTATTTT.

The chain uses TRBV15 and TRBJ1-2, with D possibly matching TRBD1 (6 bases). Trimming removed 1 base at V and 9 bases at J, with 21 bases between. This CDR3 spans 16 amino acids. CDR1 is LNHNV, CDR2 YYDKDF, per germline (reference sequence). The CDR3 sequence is CATSRVPGDKVWRYTF. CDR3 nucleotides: TGTGCCACCAGCAGAGTTCCCGGGGACAAGGTTTGGCGCTACACCTTC.

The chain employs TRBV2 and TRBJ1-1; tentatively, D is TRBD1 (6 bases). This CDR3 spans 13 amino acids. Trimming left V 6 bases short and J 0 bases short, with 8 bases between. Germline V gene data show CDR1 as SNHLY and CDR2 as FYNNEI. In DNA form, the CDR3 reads TGTGCCAGCAGACAGGGTATGAACACTGAAGCTTTCTTT. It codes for CASRQGMNTEAFF.

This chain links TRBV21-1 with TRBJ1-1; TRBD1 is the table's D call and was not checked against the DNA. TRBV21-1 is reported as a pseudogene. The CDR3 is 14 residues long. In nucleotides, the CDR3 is TGTGCCAGCAGCAAAGTAGCCAGGGGGCGACGAGCTTTCTTT. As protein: CASSKVARGRRAFF.

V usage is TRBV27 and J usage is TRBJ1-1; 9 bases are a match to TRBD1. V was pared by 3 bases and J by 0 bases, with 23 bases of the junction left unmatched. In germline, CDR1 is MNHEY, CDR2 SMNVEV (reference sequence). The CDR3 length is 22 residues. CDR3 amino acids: CASSFRLLGQGSGGLMNTEAFF. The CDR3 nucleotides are TGTGCCAGCAGTTTTCGGCTCCTCGGACAGGGGTCGGGAGGACTAATGAACACTGAAGCTTTCTTT.

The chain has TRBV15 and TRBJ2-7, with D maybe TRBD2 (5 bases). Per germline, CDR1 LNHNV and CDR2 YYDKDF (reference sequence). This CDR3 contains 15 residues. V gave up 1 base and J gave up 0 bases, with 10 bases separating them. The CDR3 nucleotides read TGTGCCACCAGCAGAGGAGGGTCAAGCTCCTACGAGCAGTACTTC. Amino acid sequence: CATSRGGSSSYEQYF.

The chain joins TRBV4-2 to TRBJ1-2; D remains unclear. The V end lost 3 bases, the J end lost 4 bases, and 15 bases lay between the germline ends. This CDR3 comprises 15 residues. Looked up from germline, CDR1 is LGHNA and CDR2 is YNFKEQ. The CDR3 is CASSQPNSRGYGYTF. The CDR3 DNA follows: TGTGCCAGCAGCCAGCCCAATTCACGGGGCTATGGCTACACCTTC.

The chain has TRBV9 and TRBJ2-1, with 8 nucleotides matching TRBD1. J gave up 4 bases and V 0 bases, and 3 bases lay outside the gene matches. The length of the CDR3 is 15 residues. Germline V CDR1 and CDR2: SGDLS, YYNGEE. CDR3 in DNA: TGTGCCAGCAGCGTAGATGGGACAGGATACAATGAGCAGTTCTTC. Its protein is CASSVDGTGYNEQFF.

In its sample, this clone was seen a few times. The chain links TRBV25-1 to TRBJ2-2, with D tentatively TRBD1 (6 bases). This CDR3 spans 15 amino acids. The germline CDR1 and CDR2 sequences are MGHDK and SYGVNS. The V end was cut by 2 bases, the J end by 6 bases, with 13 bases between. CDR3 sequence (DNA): TGTGCCAGCAGTGAAACAGGGACCTACTCCGGGGAGCTGTTTTTT. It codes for CASSETGTYSGELFF.

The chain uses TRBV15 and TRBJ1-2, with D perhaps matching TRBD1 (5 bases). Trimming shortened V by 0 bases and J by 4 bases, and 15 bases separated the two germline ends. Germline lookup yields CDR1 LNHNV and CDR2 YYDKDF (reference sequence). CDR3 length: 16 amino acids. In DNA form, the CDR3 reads TGTGCCACCAGCAGAGATCTCCAGGGACTAACCTATGGCTACACCTTC. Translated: CATSRDLQGLTYGYTF.

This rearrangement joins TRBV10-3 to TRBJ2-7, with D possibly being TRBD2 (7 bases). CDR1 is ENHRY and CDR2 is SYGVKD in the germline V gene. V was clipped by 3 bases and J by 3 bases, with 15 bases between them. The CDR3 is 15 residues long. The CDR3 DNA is TGTGCCATCAGTGAATCGGGGGGCACAGGCTACGAGCAGTACTTC. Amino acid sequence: CAISESGGTGYEQYF.

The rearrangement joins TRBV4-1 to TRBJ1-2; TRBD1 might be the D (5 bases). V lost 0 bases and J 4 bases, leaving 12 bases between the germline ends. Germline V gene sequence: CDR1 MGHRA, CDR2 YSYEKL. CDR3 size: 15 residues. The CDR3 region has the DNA TGCGCCAGCAGCCAAGAGGCGGAGGGACTCTATGGCTACACCTTC. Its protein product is CASSQEAEGLYGYTF.

The CDR3 DNA reads TGTGCCAGCAGTGAAAGTGGCGGAGTAGCCAAAAACATTCAGTACTTC. This gives the protein CASSESGGVAKNIQYF. The J gene is TRBJ2-4, the V gene TRBV6-1; D gene ambiguous. The CDR3 runs to 16 residues. Germline V gene sequence: CDR1 MNHNS, CDR2 SASEGT. V lost 2 bases to trimming and J lost 0 bases, with 11 bases between them.

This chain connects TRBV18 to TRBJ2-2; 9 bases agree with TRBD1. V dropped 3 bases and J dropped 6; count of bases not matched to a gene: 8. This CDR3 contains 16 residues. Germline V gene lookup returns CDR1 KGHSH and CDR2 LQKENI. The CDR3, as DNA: TGTGCCAGCTCACCTTCCGGGACAGGGTTCTCCGGGGAGCTGTTTTTT. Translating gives CASSPSGTGFSGELFF.

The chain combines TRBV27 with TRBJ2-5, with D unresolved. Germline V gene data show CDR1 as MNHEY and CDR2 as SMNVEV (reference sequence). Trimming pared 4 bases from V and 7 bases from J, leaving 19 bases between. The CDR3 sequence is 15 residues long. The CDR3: CASSSELGPTGTQYF. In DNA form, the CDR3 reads TGTGCCAGCAGTTCAGAGCTCGGCCCGACGGGGACCCAGTACTTC.